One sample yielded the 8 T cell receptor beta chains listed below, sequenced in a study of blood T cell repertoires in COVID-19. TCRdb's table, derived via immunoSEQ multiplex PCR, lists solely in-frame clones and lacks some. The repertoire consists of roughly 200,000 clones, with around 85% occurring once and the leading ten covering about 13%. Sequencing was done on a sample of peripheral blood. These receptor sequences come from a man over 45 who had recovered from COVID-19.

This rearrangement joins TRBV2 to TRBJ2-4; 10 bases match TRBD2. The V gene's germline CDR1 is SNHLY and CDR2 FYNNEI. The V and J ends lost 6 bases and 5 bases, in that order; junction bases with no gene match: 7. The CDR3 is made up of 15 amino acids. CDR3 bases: TGTGCCAGCAGCGCGGGAAGCGGGAGGGAAAACATTCAGTACTTC. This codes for CASSAGSGRENIQYF.

Here the CDR3 reads CASSSLAGDNEQFF. The CDR3, as DNA: TGTGCCAGCAGTTCGCTAGCGGGAGACAATGAGCAGTTCTTC. V gene TRBV6-5 combines with J gene TRBJ2-1; TRBD2 agrees at 10 bases. There are 14 residues in the CDR3. Germline loops: CDR1 MNHEY, CDR2 SVGAGI. Losses at the gene ends were 4 bases for V and 5 bases for J; bases not matched to a gene: 2.

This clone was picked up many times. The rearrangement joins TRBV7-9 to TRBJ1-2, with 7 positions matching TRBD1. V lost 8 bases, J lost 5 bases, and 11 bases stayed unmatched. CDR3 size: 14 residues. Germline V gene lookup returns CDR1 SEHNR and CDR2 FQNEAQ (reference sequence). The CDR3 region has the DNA TGTGCCAGCTCAACGAGCGGACAGGCTTATGGCTACACCTTC. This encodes CASSTSGQAYGYTF.

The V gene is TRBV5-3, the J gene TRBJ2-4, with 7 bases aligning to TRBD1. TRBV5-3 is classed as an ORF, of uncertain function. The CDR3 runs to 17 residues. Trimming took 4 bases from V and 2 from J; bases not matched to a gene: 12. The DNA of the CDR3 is TGTGCCAGAAGCAAGGGGACCTCGACAGGGACCAAAAACATTCAGTACTTC. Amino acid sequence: CARSKGTSTGTKNIQYF.

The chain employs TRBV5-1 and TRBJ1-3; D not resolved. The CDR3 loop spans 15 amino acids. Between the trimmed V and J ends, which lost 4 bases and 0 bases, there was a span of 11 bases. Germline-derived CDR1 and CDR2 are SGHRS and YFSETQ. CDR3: CASSVAASSGNTIYF. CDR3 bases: TGCGCCAGCAGCGTGGCAGCGAGCTCTGGAAACACCATATATTTT.

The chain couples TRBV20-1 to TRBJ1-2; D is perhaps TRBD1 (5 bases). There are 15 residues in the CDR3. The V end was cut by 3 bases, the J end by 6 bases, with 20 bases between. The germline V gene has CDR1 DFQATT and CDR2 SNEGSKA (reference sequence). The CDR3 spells CSASHLSQAGNGYTF. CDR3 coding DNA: TGCAGTGCTAGTCACCTATCACAGGCGGGAAATGGCTACACCTTC.

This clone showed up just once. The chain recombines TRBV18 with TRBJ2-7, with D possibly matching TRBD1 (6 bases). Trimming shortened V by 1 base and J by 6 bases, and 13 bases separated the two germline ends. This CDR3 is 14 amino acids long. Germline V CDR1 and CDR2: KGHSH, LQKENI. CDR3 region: CASSPRQGKSEQYF. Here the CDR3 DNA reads TGTGCCAGCTCACCACGGCAGGGGAAATCCGAGCAGTACTTC.

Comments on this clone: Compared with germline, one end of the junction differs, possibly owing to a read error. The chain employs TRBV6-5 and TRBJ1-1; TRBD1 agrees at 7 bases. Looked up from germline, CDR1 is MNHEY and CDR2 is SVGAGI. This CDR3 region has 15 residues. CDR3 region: CASSSTGQPNNEAFF. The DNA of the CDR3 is TGTGCCAGCAGTTCTACGGGACAGCCTAACAATGAAGCTTTCTTT.